The 31 T cell receptor beta chains in this list originate from one sample, sequenced in a study of T cell repertoires in cytomegalovirus infection. MiXCR, run by TCRdb on the reads, gives a single entry per CDR3 protein. The table lists 200,000 to 300,000 distinct CDR3 sequences, around 9% of them singletons, with more than 13% in the top ten. Sequenced sample: PBMCs. Receptor source: a human donor in good health (CMV status not recorded). Some clones in this sample may be carry-over from other donors' samples.

This clonotype was seen many times. The chain is built from TRBV28 and TRBJ1-1; the match to TRBD1 covers 8 bases. The CDR3 is made up of 16 amino acids. Germline trimming cut 6 bases from V and 4 bases from J; bases unmatched to any gene: 13. The germline V gene encodes CDR1 MDHEN and CDR2 SYDVKM. The CDR3 nucleotides read TGTGCCAGCAGGCGACAGGGGTTGAGGACAAGCACTGAAGCTTTCTTT. Translated, it gives CASRRQGLRTSTEAFF.

This clonotype showed up many times. The chain uses TRBV7-2 and TRBJ1-2, with unresolved D. Trimming shortened V by 1 base and J by 0 bases, and 12 bases separated the two germline ends. This CDR3 spans 16 amino acids. Germline CDR1 SGHTA, CDR2 FQGNSA. In DNA form, the CDR3 reads TGTGCCAGCAGCTTAGTAGTGCGGGATGCTAACTATGGCTACACCTTC. Its translation is CASSLVVRDANYGYTF.

This clonotype was seen many times. This chain links TRBV7-3 with TRBJ2-5; D may correspond to TRBD1 or TRBD2 (5 bases each). The CDR3 covers 13 residues. V was clipped by 4 bases and J by 2 bases, with 8 bases between them. Germline V gene sequence: CDR1 SGHTA, CDR2 FQGTGA. As DNA, the CDR3 is TGTGCCAGCAGCTGGGGACGTCAAGAGACCCAGTACTTC. The encoded protein is CASSWGRQETQYF.

This clonotype has a count of ten or more. This sequence joins TRBV4-1 and TRBJ2-6; no definite D call. The CDR3 is made up of 20 amino acids. Germline CDR1 is MGHRA and CDR2 is YSYEKL. The germline V and J ends were trimmed by 4 bases and 1 base, with 23 bases remaining between them. The CDR3 spells CASSPHDLKGNPSGANVLTF. The DNA for the CDR3 is TGCGCCAGCAGCCCCCACGACCTCAAAGGGAATCCATCTGGGGCCAACGTCCTGACTTTC.

This clonotype was detected many times. The chain combines TRBV7-2 with TRBJ2-1, with 7 bases that match TRBD1. Trimming removed 5 bases from V and 0 bases from J; junction bases left unmatched: 7. The length of the CDR3 is 16 residues. The germline V gene has CDR1 SGHTA and CDR2 FQGNSA. CDR3 nucleotide sequence: TGTGCCAGCAGCATACAGGGGCCTAGCTCCTACAATGAGCAGTTCTTC. Amino acids: CASSIQGPSSYNEQFF.

This clonotype showed up many times. The V gene is TRBV7-3, the J gene TRBJ2-1; 10 nucleotides line up with TRBD2. This CDR3 has 14 residues. V shed 5 bases and J 6 bases; nucleotides not matched to a gene: 4. Germline V CDR1 and CDR2: SGHTA, FQGTGA. CDR3 in amino acids: CASSMGLAFNEQFF. In DNA form, the CDR3 reads TGTGCCAGCAGCATGGGACTAGCGTTCAATGAGCAGTTCTTC.

This clonotype was recorded many times. This chain connects TRBV7-2 to TRBJ1-6, with 7 bases fitting TRBD1. CDR3 length: 14 amino acids. Germline V gives CDR1 SGHTA, CDR2 FQGNSA. V dropped 4 bases and J dropped 7; count of bases not matched to a gene: 4. The CDR3 DNA is TGTGCCAGCAGCTGGACAGGTTCAAATTCACCCCTCCACTTT. Translated, it gives CASSWTGSNSPLHF.

Ten or more counts support this clonotype. The rearrangement joins TRBV7-2 to TRBJ2-3; either TRBD1 or TRBD2 may fit D (5 bases each). CDR1 SGHTA and CDR2 FQGNSA come from the germline V gene. Between the trimmed V and J ends, which lost 1 base and 0 bases, there was a span of 14 bases. CDR3 length equals 17 residues. CDR3 in amino acids: CASSLVVGDESTDTQYF. The CDR3 coding sequence is TGTGCCAGCAGCTTAGTGGTCGGGGACGAGAGCACAGATACGCAGTATTTT.

In its sample, this clonotype was seen many times. The V and J genes are TRBV7-2 and TRBJ1-2, with a tentative D call TRBD1 (5 bases). The V end was cut by 2 bases, the J end by 7 bases, with 14 bases between. This CDR3 contains 14 residues. The germline V gene encodes CDR1 SGHTA and CDR2 FQGNSA. The DNA for the CDR3 is TGTGCCAGCAGCTTAAAAGAGGGACTGGGTGGCTACACCTTC. It translates to CASSLKEGLGGYTF.

The chain couples TRBV7-2 to TRBJ2-5; TRBD1 matches 7 bases. This CDR3 has 14 residues. Germline V CDR1 and CDR2: SGHTA, FQGNSA. V was clipped by 6 bases and J by 4 bases; unmatched bases: 8. CDR3 loop: CASSTTGVGETQYF. DNA for the CDR3: TGTGCCAGCAGTACTACAGGGGTGGGAGAGACCCAGTACTTC.

There are many counts of this clonotype. The chain combines TRBV6-2 or TRBV6-3 with TRBJ2-1; a weak D match, TRBD2 (5 bases). V was shortened by 5 bases and J by 2 bases, with 13 bases between the two germline ends. The CDR3 is made up of 15 amino acids. CDR1 is MNHEY, CDR2 SVGEGT, per germline. The CDR3 loop is CASSRGERTYNEQFF. The CDR3 coding sequence is TGTGCCAGCAGTCGGGGTGAGCGGACCTACAATGAGCAGTTCTTC.

This clonotype was seen more than once but under ten times. V and J are TRBV3-1 and TRBJ2-1; 9 positions match TRBD1. The germline V gene has CDR1 LGHDT and CDR2 YNNKEL (reference sequence). J lost 7 bases, V lost 0 bases, and 10 bases had no gene match. The CDR3 length is 17 residues. CDR3 protein: CASSQERGTGRINEQFF. The CDR3 DNA is TGTGCCAGCAGCCAAGAGAGAGGGACAGGGCGGATAAATGAGCAGTTCTTC.

This clonotype was counted at least ten times. V usage is TRBV7-2 and J usage is TRBJ1-2; D gene uncertain. The V end was cut by 3 bases, the J end by 0 bases, with 8 bases between. The germline V gene encodes CDR1 SGHTA and CDR2 FQGNSA. This CDR3 spans 14 amino acids. DNA of the CDR3: TGTGCCAGCAGCTTGTTTGAGGCTAACTATGGCTACACCTTC. Translation gives CASSLFEANYGYTF.

This clonotype was counted at least ten times. This chain uses TRBV7-2 with TRBJ1-6, with 7 bases identical to TRBD1. CDR1 and CDR2 from the germline V gene are SGHTA and FQGNSA. CDR3 length equals 15 residues. V trimming: 5 bases; J trimming: 9 bases; junction bases outside the gene matches: 10. CDR3 nucleotide sequence: TGTGCCAGCAGCCGAGACAGGGCCATGGGTTCACCCCTCCACTTT. Translation: CASSRDRAMGSPLHF.

This clonotype was seen at least ten times. This chain joins TRBV12-3 or TRBV12-4 and TRBJ2-4; no clear D gene. This CDR3 contains 12 residues. Deletions cut 1 base from V and 6 bases from J, with 4 bases between. The CDR3 nucleotides are TGTGCCAGCAGTTTAGTCCTAAACATTCAGTACTTC. Translated: CASSLVLNIQYF.

The sample holds many counts of this clonotype. The chain's CDR3 is CASSLLAHMDSGNTIYF. The CDR3 nucleotides are TGCGCCAGCAGCCTACTTGCACACATGGACTCTGGAAACACCATATATTTT. The V and J genes are TRBV4-3 and TRBJ1-3; D call uncertain. The CDR3 totals 17 residues. Germline V gene sequence: CDR1 LGHNA, CDR2 YSLEER. Trimming pared 4 bases from V and 0 bases from J, leaving 16 bases between.

This clonotype was seen at least ten times. The chain employs TRBV20-1 and TRBJ2-5; perhaps TRBD1 as D (6 bases). V dropped 5 bases and J dropped 5 bases, with 18 bases sitting between them. Germline V gene data show CDR1 as DFQATT and CDR2 as SNEGSKA (reference sequence). The CDR3 length is 14 residues. The CDR3 sequence: CSAQRAGVAETQYF. In DNA form, the CDR3 reads TGCAGTGCTCAAAGGGCAGGGGTTGCGGAGACCCAGTACTTC.

This clonotype was seen only once. This sequence joins TRBV19 and TRBJ1-3; D not resolved. Trimming stripped 5 bases from V and 0 bases from J, with 14 bases between. The CDR3 is 16 amino acids. In germline, CDR1 is LNHDA, CDR2 SQIVND (reference sequence). CDR3 amino acids: CASSPQKAYSGNTIYF. In nucleotides, the CDR3 is TGTGCCAGTAGTCCCCAGAAAGCCTACTCTGGAAACACCATATATTTT.

This clonotype was seen more than once but under ten times. The chain links TRBV7-6 to TRBJ2-3; the match to TRBD2 covers 15 bases. Trimming at V came to 5 bases and at J to 7 bases, leaving 13 bases not matched to a gene. The CDR3 length is 18 residues. Looked up from germline, CDR1 is SGHVS and CDR2 is FNYEAQ. The CDR3 DNA reads as TGTGCCAGCAGCGGAAAATCACGGACTAGCGGGAGGGCGAATACGCAGTATTTT. It specifies CASSGKSRTSGRANTQYF.

This clonotype occurred many times. The chain combines TRBV7-8 with TRBJ1-5, with D possibly matching TRBD1 (5 bases). CDR3 size: 15 residues. The germline gives CDR1 SGHVS, CDR2 FQNEAQ. Trimming left V 2 bases short and J 4 bases short, with 12 bases between. The CDR3 is CASSLWGGGNQPQHF. The CDR3 DNA reads TGTGCCAGCAGCTTATGGGGGGGAGGAAATCAGCCCCAGCATTTT.

This clonotype was observed at least ten times. The CDR3 reads CASSLISPYNEQFF. DNA of the CDR3: TGTGCCAGCAGCTTAATCTCACCTTACAATGAGCAGTTCTTC. The J gene is TRBJ2-1, the V gene TRBV7-9; the D is unclear. The CDR3 consists of 14 residues. Between the trimmed V and J ends, which lost 2 bases and 4 bases, there was a span of 9 bases. The germline gives CDR1 SEHNR, CDR2 FQNEAQ (reference sequence). The entire variable domain, with the rest obtained from reference TRBV7-9 and TRBJ2-1, is as follows: DTGVSQNPRHKITKRGQNVTFRCDPISEHNRLYWYRQTLGQGPEFLTYFQNEAQLEKSRLLSDRFSAERPKGSFSTLEIQRTEQGDSAMYLCASSLISPYNEQFFGPGTRLTVL.

This clonotype showed up many times. The chain joins TRBV7-6 to TRBJ1-3; D is ambiguous. Trimming removed 2 bases from V and 0 bases from J, with 20 bases in between. CDR3 size: 19 residues. From germline, CDR1 is SGHVS and CDR2 FNYEAQ. Written as DNA, the CDR3 is TGTGCCAGCAGCTTAACCCCTACCACGTCCGGGTTCTCTGGAAACACCATATATTTT. Its translation: CASSLTPTTSGFSGNTIYF.

This clonotype was recorded many times. The V and J genes are TRBV12-3 or TRBV12-4 and TRBJ1-6, with D hard to call. The CDR3 length is 15 residues. V was shortened by 7 bases and J by 7 bases, with 17 bases between the two germline ends. As DNA, the CDR3 is TGTGCCAGCACCCAGTCCGGCCCGGCGAATTCACCCCTCCACTTT. This encodes CASTQSGPANSPLHF.

This clonotype was detected many times. The V call is TRBV7-2, the J call TRBJ2-5; a weak D match, TRBD2 (6 bases). Germline values: CDR1 SGHTA, CDR2 FQGNSA. V was trimmed by 5 bases and J by 5 bases, leaving 15 bases between them. This CDR3 has 14 residues. CDR3 sequence: CASSLHGRQETQYF. DNA for the CDR3: TGTGCCAGCAGCCTCCACGGGAGACAGGAGACCCAGTACTTC.

This clonotype was observed many times. The rearrangement joins TRBV7-2 to TRBJ1-2, with D perhaps TRBD1 (6 bases). Germline assignment: CDR1 SGHTA and CDR2 FQGNSA. Trimming took 5 bases from V and 3 from J, leaving 13 bases between them. CDR3 length: 14 amino acids. CDR3 bases: TGTGCCAGCAGCACCACAGGGAGGGACTATGGCTACACCTTC. It encodes CASSTTGRDYGYTF.

The chain recombines TRBV7-8 with TRBJ2-7; D may match TRBD1 or TRBD2 (5 bases each). V lost 5 bases and J lost 4, with 15 bases in between. Germline V gene lookup returns CDR1 SGHVS and CDR2 FQNEAQ. This CDR3 contains 14 residues. CDR3 amino acids: CASSLWDGGYEQYF. The DNA for the CDR3 is TGTGCCAGCAGCCTTTGGGACGGTGGATACGAGCAGTACTTC.

This clonotype has a count of ten or more. The chain links TRBV5-6 to TRBJ2-5; 7 nucleotides match TRBD2. This CDR3 is 12 amino acids long. Trimming took 0 bases from V and 7 from J; bases not matched to a gene: 0. CDR1 and CDR2 from the germline V gene are SGHDT and YYEEEE. The CDR3 spells CASSLASGTQYF. The CDR3 nucleotides are TGTGCCAGCAGCTTGGCTAGCGGGACCCAGTACTTC. The full variable domain, completed using reference TRBV5-6 and TRBJ2-5, is DAGVTQSPTHLIKTRGQQVTLRCSPKSGHDTVSWYQQALGQGPQFIFQYYEEEERQRGNFPDRFSGHQFPNYSSELNVNALLLGDSALYLCASSLASGTQYFGPGTRLLVL.

This clonotype showed up just a few times. The V gene is TRBV28, the J gene TRBJ1-1; possible D gene TRBD1, 5 bases. The V and J ends lost 3 bases and 4 bases respectively, with 12 bases between them. The CDR3 runs to 14 residues. CDR1 and CDR2 from the germline V gene are MDHEN and SYDVKM. CDR3 coding DNA: TGTGCCAGCAGTTTTTTTAAGGGGTTCACTGAAGCTTTCTTT. Translation: CASSFFKGFTEAFF.

This chain joins TRBV7-3 and TRBJ2-1; the D is unclear. Trimming left V 2 bases short and J 1 base short, with 9 bases between. CDR1 SGHTA and CDR2 FQGTGA come from the germline V gene. There are 15 residues in the CDR3. The CDR3: CASSLVPSSYNEQFF. CDR3 bases: TGTGCCAGCAGCTTAGTCCCCAGTTCCTACAATGAGCAGTTCTTC.

This clonotype was recorded many times. The gene calls are TRBV7-2 and TRBJ2-3; D possibly corresponds to TRBD1 (5 bases). This CDR3 is 16 amino acids long. V was clipped by 7 bases and J by 3 bases, with 20 bases between them. Germline V lookup: CDR1 SGHTA, CDR2 FQGNSA. The CDR3 loop reads CASMQGFGVGTDTQYF. CDR3 in DNA: TGTGCCAGCATGCAGGGTTTTGGGGTTGGGACAGATACGCAGTATTTT.

In its sample, this clonotype was seen many times. The chain is built from TRBV12-5 and TRBJ2-2; 9 bases are shared with TRBD2. Trimming at V came to 5 bases and at J to 2 bases, leaving 6 bases not matched to a gene. The CDR3 has 16 amino acids. In germline, CDR1 is LGHNT, CDR2 FRNRAP. CDR3 DNA sequence: TGTGCTAGTGGTCCTCTAGCGGGGCTAAACACCGGGGAGCTGTTTTTT. It translates to CASGPLAGLNTGELFF.